A single sample is the source of the 6 T cell receptor beta chains below, sequenced in a study of T cells in Graves' hyperthyroidism and ophthalmopathy (dated by TCRdb to about 2019). Libraries were built with multiplex PCR. These reads were obtained on an Illumina HiSeq 2000. Amplification of TCR beta CDR3 regions was carried out from RNA transcripts. The first round of RT-PCR for the TCR CDR3 was performed with the HTBI primer set and the Qiagen OneStep RT-PCR kit. TCRdb itself trimmed the public reads at Q25 with fastp, ran MiXCR and retained productive beta chains. Rows are combined by CDR3 protein, so each entry shows the most common genes and DNA. The sample yields a few hundred thousand distinct CDR3 sequences; 15% to 20% were counted once. The ten largest clonotypes hold 3.7% of the sample. Sequencing used blood. The receptors were sampled from a woman aged 18-29 years with Graves' hyperthyroidism.

Regarding this clonotype: This clone may be a read error of a much larger clone one base away. The V gene is TRBV6-1, the J gene TRBJ1-1; TRBD1 is a possible D gene (5 bases). The CDR3 extends over 12 amino acids. Germline CDR1 is MNHNS and CDR2 is SASEGT. CDR3 in amino acids: CASGVRVTDAFF. The CDR3 nucleotides are TGTGCCAGCGGAGTCAGGGTCACTGACGCTTTCTTT.

The rearrangement joins TRBV7-9 to TRBJ2-2; TRBD2 might be the D (5 bases). V was cut by 0 bases and J by 10 bases, with 12 bases left in between. The CDR3 totals 14 residues. The V gene's germline CDR1 is SEHNR and CDR2 FQNEAQ (reference sequence). CDR3 sequence: CASSLATGIAELFF. As DNA, the CDR3 is TGTGCCAGCAGCTTAGCTACGGGGATCGCGGAGCTGTTTTTT.

This clonotype occurred many times. This chain connects TRBV18 to TRBJ1-2, with D uncertain. Germline lookup yields CDR1 KGHSH and CDR2 LQKENI. Between the trimmed V and J ends, which lost 2 bases and 8 bases, there was a span of 12 bases. The CDR3 contains 13 residues. In DNA, the CDR3 is TGTGCCAGCTCACCAGGGAGGGAACAAGGCTACACCTTC. It is translated as CASSPGREQGYTF.

This clonotype has only a few counts. The chain carries TRBV3-1 and TRBJ2-7; 9 positions agree with TRBD2. The germline V gene encodes CDR1 LGHDT and CDR2 YNNKEL (reference sequence). J lost 0 bases, V lost 4 bases, and 4 bases had no gene match. The CDR3 totals 15 residues. The chain's CDR3 is CASSRGLAYSYEQYF. The CDR3 DNA follows: TGTGCCAGCAGCCGCGGACTAGCGTACTCCTACGAGCAGTACTTC.

This clonotype was found many times. The rearrangement links TRBV9 to TRBJ2-2; D not resolved. The CDR3 spans 17 residues. V lost 3 bases and J 2 bases, leaving 17 bases between the germline ends. Germline V lookup: CDR1 SGDLS, CDR2 YYNGEE. In DNA, the CDR3 is TGTGCCAGCAGCGCCCTAAGAACAGAGACAAACACCGGGGAGCTGTTTTTT. Its translation: CASSALRTETNTGELFF.

On this clonotype itself: An end of the junction differs from the germline gene, which may be a read error. The V gene is TRBV2, the J gene TRBJ2-7; TRBD1 agrees at 7 bases. This CDR3 has 13 residues. In germline, CDR1 is SNHLY, CDR2 FYNNEI. The DNA for the CDR3 is TGTGTCAGCAGCCGGGACAGCTCCTACGAGCAGTACTTC. Residues: CVSSRDSSYEQYF.